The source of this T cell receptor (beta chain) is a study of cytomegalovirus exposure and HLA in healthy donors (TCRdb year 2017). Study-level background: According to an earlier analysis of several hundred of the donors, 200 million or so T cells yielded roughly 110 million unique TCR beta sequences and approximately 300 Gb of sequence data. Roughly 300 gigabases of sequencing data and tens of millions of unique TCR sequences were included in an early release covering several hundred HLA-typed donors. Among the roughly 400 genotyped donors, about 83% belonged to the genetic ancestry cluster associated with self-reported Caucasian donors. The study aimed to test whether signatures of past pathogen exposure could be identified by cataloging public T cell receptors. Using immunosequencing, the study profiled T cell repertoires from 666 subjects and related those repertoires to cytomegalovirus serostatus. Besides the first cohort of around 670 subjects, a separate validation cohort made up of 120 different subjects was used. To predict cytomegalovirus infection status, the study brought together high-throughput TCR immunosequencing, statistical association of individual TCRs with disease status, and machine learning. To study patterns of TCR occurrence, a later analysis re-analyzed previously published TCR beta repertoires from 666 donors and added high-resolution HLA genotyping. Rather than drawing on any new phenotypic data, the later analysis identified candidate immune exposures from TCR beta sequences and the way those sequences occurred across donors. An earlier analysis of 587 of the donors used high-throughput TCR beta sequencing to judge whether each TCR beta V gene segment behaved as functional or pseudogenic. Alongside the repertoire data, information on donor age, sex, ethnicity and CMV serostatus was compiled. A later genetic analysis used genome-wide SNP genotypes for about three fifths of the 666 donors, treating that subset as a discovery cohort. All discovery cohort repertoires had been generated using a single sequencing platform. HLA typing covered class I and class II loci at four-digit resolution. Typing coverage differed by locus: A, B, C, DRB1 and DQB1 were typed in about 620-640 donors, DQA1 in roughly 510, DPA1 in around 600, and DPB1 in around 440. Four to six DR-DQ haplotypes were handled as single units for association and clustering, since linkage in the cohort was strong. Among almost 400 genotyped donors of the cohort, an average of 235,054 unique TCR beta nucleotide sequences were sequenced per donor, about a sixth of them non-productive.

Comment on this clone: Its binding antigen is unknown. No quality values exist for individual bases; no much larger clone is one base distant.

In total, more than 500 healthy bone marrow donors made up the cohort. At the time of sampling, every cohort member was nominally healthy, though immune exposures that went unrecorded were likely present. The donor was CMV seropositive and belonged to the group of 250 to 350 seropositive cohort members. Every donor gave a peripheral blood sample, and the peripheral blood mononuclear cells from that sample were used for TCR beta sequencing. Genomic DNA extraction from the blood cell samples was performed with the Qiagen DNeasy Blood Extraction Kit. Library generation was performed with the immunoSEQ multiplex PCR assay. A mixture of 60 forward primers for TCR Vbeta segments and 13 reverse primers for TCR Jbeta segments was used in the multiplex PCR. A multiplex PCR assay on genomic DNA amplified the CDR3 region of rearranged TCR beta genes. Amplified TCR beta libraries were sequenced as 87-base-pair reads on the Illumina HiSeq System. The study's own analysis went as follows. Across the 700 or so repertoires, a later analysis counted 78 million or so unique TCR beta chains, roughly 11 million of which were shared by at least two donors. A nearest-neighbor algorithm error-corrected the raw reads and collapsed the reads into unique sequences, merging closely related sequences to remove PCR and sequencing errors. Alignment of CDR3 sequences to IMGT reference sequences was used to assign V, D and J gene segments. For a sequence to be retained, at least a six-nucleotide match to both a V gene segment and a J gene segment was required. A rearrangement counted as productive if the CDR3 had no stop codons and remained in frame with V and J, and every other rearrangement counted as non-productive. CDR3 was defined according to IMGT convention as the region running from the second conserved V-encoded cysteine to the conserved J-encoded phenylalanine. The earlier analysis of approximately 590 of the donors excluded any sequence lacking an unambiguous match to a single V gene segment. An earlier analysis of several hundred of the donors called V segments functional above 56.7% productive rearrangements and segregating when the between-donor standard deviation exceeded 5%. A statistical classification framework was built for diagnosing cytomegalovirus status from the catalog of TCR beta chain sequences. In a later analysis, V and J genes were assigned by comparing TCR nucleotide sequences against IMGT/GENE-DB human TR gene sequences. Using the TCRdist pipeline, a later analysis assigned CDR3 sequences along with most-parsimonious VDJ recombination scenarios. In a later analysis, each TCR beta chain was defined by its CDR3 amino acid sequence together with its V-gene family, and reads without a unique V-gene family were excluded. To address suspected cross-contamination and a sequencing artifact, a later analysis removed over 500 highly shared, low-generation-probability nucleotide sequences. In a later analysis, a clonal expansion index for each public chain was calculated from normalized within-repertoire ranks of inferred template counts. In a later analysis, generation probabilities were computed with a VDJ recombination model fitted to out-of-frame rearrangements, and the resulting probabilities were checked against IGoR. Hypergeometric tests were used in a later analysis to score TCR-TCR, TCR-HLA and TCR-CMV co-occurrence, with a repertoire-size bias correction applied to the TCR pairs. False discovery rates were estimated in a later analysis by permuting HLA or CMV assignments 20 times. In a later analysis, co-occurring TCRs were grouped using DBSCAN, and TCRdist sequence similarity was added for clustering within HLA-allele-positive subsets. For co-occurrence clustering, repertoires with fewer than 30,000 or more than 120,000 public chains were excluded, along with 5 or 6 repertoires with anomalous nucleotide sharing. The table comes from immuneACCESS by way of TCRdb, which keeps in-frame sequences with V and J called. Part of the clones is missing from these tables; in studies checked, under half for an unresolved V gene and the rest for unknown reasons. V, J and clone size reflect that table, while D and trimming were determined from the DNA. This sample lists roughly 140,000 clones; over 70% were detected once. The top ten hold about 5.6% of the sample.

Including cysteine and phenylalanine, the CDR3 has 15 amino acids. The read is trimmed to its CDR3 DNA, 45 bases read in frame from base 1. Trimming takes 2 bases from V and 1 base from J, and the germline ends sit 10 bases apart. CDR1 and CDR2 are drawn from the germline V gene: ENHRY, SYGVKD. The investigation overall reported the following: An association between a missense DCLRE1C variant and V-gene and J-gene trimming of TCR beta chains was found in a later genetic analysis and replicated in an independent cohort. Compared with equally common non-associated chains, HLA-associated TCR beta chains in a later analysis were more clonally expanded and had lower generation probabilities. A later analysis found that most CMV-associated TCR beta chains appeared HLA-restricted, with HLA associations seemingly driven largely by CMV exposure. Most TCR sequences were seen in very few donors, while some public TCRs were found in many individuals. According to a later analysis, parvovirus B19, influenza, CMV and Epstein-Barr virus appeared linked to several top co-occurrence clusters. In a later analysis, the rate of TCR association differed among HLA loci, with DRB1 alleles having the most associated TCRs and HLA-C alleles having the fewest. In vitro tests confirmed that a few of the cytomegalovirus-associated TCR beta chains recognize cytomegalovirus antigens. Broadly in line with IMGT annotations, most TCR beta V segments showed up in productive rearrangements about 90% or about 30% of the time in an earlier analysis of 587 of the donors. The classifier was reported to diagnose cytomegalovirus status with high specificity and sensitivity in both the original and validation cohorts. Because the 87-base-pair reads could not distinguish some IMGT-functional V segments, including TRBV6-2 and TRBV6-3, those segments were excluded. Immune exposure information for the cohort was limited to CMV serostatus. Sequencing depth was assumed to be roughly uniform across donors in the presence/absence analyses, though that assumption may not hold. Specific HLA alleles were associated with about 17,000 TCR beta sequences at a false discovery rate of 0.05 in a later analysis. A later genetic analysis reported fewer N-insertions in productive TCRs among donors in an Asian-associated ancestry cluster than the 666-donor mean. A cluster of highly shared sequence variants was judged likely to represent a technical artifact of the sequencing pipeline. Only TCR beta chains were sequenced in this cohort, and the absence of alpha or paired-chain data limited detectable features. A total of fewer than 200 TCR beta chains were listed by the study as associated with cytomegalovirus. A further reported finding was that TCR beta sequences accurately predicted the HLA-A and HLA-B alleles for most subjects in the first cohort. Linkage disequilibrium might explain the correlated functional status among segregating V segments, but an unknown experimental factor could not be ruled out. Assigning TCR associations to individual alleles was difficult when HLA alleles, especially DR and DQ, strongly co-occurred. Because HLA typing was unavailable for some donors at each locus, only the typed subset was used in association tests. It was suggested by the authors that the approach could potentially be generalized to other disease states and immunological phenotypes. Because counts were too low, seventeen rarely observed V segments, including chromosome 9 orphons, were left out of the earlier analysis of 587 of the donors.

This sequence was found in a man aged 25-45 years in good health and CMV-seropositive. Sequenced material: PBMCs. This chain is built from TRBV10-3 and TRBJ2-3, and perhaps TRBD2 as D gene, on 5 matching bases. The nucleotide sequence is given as TGTGCCATCAGTGAGCGTGCGGGTGGCACAGATACGCAGTATTTT. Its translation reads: CAISERAGGTDTQYF.